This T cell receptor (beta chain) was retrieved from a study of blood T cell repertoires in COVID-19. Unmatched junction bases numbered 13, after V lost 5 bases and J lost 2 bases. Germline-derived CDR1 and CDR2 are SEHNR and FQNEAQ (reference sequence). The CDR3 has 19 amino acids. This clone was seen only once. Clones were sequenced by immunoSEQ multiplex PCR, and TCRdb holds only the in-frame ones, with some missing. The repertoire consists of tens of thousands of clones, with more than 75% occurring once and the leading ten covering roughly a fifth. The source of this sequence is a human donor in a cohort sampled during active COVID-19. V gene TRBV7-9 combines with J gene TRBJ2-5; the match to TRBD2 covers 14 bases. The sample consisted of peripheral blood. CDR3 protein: CASSPRLAGGPGGQETQYF. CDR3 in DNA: TGTGCCAGCAGCCCCAGACTAGCGGGGGGGCCAGGCGGGCAAGAGACCCAGTACTTC.